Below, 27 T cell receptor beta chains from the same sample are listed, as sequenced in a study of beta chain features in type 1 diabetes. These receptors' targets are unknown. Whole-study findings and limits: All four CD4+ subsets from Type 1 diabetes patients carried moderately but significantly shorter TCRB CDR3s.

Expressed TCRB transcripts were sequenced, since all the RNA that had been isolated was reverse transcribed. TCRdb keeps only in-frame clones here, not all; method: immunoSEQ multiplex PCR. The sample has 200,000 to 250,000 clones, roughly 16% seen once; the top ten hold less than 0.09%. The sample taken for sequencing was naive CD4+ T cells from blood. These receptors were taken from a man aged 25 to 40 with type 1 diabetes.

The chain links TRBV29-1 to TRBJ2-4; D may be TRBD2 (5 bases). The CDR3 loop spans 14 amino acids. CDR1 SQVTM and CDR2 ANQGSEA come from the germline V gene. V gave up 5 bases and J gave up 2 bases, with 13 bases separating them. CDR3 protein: CSVLRRESKNIQYF. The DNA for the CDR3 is TGCAGCGTTCTAAGACGGGAATCCAAAAACATTCAGTACTTC.

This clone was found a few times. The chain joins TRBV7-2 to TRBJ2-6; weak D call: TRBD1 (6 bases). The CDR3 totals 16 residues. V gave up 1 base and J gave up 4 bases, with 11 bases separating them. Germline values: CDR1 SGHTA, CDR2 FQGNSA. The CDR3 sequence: CASSLDYRAGANVLTF. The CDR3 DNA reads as TGTGCCAGCAGCTTAGATTACAGGGCCGGGGCCAACGTCCTGACTTTC.

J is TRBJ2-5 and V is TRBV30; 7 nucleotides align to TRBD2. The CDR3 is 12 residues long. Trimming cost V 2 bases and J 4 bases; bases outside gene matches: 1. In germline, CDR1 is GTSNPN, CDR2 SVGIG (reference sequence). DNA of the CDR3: TGTGCCTGGAGTTCTAGCGGAGAGACCCAGTACTTC. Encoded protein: CAWSSSGETQYF.

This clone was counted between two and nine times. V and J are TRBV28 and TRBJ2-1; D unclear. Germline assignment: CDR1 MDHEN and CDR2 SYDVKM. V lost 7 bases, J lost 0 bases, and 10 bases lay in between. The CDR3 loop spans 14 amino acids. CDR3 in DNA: TGTGCCAGCACACGAGTCAGCTCCTACAATGAGCAGTTCTTC. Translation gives CASTRVSSYNEQFF.

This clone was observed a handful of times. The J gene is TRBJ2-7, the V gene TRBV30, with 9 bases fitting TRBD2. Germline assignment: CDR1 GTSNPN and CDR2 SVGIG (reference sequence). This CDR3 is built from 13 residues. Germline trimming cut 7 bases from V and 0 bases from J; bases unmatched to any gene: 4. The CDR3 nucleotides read TGTGCCTTGACTAGCGGAACCTCCTACGAGCAGTACTTC. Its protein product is CALTSGTSYEQYF.

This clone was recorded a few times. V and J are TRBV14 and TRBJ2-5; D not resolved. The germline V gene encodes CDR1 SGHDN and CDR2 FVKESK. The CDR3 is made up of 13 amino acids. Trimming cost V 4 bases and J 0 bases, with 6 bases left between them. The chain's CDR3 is CASSPRYQETQYF. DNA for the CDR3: TGTGCCAGCAGCCCTCGGTACCAAGAGACCCAGTACTTC.

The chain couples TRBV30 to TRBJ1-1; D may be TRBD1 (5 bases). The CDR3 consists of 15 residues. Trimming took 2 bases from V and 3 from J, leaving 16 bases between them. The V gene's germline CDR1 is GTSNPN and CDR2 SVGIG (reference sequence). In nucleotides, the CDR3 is TGTGCCTGGAGTCTCCAGGGTCGTGGGGACACTGAAGCTTTCTTT. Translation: CAWSLQGRGDTEAFF. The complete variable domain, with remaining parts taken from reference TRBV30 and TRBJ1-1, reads SQTIHQWPATLVQPVGSPLSLECTVEGTSNPNLYWYRQAAGRGLQLLFYSVGIGQISSEVPQNLSASRPQDRQFILSSKKLLLSDSGFYLCAWSLQGRGDTEAFFGQGTRLTVV.

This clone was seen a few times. CDR3 sequence: CASRSGENTEAFF. In DNA form, the CDR3 reads TGTGCCAGCAGATCAGGGGAGAACACTGAAGCTTTCTTT. The chain recombines TRBV7-2 with TRBJ1-1; tentative D call: TRBD1 (6 bases). Germline V gives CDR1 SGHTA, CDR2 FQGNSA. The CDR3 has 13 amino acids. V was cut by 6 bases and J by 1 base, with 9 bases left in between. The entire variable domain, with the rest obtained from reference TRBV7-2 and TRBJ1-1, is as follows: GAGVSQSPSNKVTEKGKDVELRCDPISGHTALYWYRQSLGQGLEFLIYFQGNSAPDKSGLPSDRFSAERTGGSVSTLTIQRTQQEDSAVYLCASRSGENTEAFFGQGTRLTVV.

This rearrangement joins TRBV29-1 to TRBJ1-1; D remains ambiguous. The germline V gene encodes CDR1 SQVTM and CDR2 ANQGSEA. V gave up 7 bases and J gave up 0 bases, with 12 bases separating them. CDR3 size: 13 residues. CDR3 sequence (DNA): TGCAGCGCTCGAGTGGGGTTGAACACTGAAGCTTTCTTT. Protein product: CSARVGLNTEAFF.

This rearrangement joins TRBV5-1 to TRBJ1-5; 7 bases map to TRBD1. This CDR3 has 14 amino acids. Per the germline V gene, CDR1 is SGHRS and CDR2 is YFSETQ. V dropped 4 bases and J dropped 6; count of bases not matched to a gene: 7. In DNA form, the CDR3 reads TGCGCCAGCAGCGAGACAGGGACGGGTCAGCCCCAGCATTTT. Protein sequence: CASSETGTGQPQHF. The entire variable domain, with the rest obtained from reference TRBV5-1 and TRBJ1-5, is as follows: KAGVTQTPRYLIKTRGQQVTLSCSPISGHRSVSWYQQTPGQGLQFLFEYFSETQRNKGNFPGRFSGRQFSNSRSEMNVSTLELGDSALYLCASSETGTGQPQHFGDGTRLSIL.

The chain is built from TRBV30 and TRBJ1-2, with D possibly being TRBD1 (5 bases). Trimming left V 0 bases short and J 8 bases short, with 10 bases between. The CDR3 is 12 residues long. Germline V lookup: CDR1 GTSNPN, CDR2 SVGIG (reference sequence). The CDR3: CAWSVGALGYTF. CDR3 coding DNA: TGTGCCTGGAGTGTAGGGGCGTTAGGCTACACCTTC.

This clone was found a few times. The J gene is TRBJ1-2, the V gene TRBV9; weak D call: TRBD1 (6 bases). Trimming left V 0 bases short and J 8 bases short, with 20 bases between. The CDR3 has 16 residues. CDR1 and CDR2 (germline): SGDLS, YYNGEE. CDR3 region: CASSVEVRGGEEGYTF. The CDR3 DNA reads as TGTGCCAGCAGCGTAGAAGTCAGGGGAGGAGAGGAGGGCTACACCTTC.

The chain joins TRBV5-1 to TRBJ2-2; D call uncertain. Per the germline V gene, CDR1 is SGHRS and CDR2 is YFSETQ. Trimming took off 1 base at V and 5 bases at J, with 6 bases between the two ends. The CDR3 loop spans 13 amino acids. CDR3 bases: TGCGCCAGCAGCTTGAAGAGGACCGGGGAGCTGTTTTTT. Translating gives CASSLKRTGELFF.

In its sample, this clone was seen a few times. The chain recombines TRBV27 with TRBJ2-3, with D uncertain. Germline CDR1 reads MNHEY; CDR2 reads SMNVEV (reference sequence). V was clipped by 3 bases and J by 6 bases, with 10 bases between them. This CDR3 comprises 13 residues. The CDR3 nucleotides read TGTGCCAGCAGTTTCGGCGTAGGGGATACGCAGTATTTT. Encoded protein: CASSFGVGDTQYF.

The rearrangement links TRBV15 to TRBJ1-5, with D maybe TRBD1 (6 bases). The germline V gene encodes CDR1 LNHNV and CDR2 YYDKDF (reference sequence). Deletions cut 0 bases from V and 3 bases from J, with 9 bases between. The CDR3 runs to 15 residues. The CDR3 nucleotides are TGTGCCACCAGCAGAGATCCGGGGGCCAATCAGCCCCAGCATTTT. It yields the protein CATSRDPGANQPQHF. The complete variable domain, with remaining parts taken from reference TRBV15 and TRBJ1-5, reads DAMVIQNPRYQVTQFGKPVTLSCSQTLNHNVMYWYQQKSSQAPKLLFHYYDKDFNNEADTPDNFQSRRPNTSFCFLDIRSPGLGDTAMYLCATSRDPGANQPQHFGDGTRLSIL.

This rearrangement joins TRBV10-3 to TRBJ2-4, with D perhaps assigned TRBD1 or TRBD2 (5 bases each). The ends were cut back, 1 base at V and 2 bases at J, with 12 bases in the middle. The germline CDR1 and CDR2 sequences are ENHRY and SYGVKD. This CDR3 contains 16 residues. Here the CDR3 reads CAISEFSWGSKNIQYF. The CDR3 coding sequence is TGTGCCATCAGTGAGTTTTCCTGGGGGTCCAAAAACATTCAGTACTTC.

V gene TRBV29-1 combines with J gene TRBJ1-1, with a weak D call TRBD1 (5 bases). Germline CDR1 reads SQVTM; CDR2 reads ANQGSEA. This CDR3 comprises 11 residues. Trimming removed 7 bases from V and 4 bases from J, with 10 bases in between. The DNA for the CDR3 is TGCAGCGGGAGGGGCCGCACTGAAGCTTTCTTT. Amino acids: CSGRGRTEAFF.

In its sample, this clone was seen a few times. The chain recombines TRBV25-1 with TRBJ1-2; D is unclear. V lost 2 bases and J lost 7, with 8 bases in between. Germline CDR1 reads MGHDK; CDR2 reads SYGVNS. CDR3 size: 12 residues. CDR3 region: CASSETVGGYTF. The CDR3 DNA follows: TGTGCCAGCAGTGAAACCGTCGGTGGCTACACCTTC.

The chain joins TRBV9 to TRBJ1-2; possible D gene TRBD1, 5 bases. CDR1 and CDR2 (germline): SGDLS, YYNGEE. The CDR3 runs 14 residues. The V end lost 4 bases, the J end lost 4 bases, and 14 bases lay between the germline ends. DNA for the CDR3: TGTGCCAGCAGCTCGGGACGGGGAAGCTATGGCTACACCTTC. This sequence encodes CASSSGRGSYGYTF.

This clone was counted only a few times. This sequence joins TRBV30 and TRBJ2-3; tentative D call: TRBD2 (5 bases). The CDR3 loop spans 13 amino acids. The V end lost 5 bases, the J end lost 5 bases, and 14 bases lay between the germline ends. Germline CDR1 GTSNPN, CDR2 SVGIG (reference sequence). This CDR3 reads CAWESGGVDTQYF. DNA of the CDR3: TGTGCCTGGGAGTCAGGAGGTGTAGATACGCAGTATTTT.

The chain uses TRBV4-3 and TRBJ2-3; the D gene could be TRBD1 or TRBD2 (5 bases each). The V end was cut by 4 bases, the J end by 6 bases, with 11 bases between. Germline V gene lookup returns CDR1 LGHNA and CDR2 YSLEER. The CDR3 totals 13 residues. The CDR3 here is CASSLKGTDTQYF. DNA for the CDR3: TGCGCCAGCAGCCTTAAGGGGACGGATACGCAGTATTTT.

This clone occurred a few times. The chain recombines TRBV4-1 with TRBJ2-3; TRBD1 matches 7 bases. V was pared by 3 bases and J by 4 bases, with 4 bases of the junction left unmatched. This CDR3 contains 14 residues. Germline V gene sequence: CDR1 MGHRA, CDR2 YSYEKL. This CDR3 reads CASSQVQGSDTQYF. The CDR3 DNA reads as TGCGCCAGCAGCCAGGTACAGGGGTCAGATACGCAGTATTTT.

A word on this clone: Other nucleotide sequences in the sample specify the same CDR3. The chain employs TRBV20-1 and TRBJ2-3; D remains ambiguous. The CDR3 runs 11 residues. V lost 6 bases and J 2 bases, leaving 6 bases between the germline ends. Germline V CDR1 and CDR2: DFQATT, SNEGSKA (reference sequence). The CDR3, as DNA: TGCAGTGCCAGGATCACAGATACGCAGTATTTT. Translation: CSARITDTQYF.

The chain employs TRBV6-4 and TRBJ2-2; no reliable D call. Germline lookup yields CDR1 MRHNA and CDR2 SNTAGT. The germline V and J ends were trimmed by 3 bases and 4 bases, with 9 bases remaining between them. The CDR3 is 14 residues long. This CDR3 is CASSENPTTGELFF. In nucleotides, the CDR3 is TGTGCCAGCAGTGAAAATCCGACCACCGGGGAGCTGTTTTTT.

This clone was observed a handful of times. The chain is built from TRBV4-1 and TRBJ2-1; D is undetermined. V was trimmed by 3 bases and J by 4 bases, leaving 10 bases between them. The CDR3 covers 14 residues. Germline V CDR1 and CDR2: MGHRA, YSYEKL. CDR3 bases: TGCGCCAGCAGCCACCCGACGGATTACAATGAGCAGTTCTTC. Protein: CASSHPTDYNEQFF.

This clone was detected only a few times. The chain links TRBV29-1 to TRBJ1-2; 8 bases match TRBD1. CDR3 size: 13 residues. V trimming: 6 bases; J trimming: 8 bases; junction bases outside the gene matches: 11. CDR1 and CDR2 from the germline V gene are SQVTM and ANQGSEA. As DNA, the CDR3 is TGCAGCGTAATGCAGGGGGCACCGGGCGGCTACACCTTC. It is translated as CSVMQGAPGGYTF.

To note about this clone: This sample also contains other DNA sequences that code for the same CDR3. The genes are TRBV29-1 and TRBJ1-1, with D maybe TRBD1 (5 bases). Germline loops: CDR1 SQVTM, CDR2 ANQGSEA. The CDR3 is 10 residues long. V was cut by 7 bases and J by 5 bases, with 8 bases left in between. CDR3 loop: CSAGGTEAFF. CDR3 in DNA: TGCAGCGCGGGGGGAACTGAAGCTTTCTTT.